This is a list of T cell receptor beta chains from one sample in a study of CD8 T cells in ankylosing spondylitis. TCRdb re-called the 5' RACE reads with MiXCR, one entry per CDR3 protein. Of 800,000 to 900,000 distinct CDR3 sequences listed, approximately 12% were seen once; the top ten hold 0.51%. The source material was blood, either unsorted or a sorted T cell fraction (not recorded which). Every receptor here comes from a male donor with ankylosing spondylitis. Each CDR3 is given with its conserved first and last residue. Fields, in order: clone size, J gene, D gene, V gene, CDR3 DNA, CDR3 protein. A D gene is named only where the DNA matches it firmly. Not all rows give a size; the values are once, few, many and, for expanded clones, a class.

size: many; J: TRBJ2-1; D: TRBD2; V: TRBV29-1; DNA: TGCAGCGTGGACGATTTCGGGCGGGGGGGCAGGAATGAGCAGTTCTTC; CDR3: CSVDDFGRGGRNEQFF
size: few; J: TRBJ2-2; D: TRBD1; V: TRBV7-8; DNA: TGTGCCAGCAGCTCCGGGACAGGGGTTTTCGGGGAGCTGTTTTTT; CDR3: CASSSGTGVFGELFF
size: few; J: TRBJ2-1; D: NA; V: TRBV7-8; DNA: TGTGCCAGCAGCTTTCGCGGGACAAACAATGAGCAGTTCTTC; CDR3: CASSFRGTNNEQFF
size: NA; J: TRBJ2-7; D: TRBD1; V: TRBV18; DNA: TGTGCCAGCTCATCGACAGGGGGCGGATACGAGCAGTACTTC; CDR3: CASSSTGGGYEQYF
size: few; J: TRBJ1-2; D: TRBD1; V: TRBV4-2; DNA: TGTGCCAGCAGCCAGACCACCGGGACAGGGTTTGGCTACACCTTC; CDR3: CASSQTTGTGFGYTF
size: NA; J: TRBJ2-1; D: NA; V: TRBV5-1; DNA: TGCGCCAGCAGCTCTGGATCGGGGTTCGGTGAGCAGTTCTTC; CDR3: CASSSGSGFGEQFF
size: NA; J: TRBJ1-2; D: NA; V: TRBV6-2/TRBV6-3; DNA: TGTGCCAGCAGTTCCGGGACATTTGACGTCGGCTACACCTTC; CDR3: CASSSGTFDVGYTF
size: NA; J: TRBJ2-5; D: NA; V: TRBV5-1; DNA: TGCGCCAGCAGCTTGCAGGGGGGATTGGAAGAGACCCAGTACTTC; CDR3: CASSLQGGLEETQYF
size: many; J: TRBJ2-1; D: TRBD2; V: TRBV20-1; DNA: TGCAGTGCTAGAGAGGGAACTAGCGGGGATGAGCAGTTCTTC; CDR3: CSAREGTSGDEQFF
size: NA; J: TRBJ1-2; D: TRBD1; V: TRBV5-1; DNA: TGCGCCAGCAGCTCGGACAGGGGACTGGCTGGCTACACCTTC; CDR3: CASSSDRGLAGYTF
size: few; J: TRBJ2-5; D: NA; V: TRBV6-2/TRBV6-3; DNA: TGTGCCAGCAGTTACTCACGGAGCCAAGAGACCCAGTACTTC; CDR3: CASSYSRSQETQYF
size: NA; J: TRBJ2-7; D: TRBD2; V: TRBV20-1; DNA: TGCAGTGTCAACTTGGGACTAGCGGGAGCCGGCGAGCAGTACTTC; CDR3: CSVNLGLAGAGEQYF
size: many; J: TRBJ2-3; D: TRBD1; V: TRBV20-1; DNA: TGCAGTGTTAGGGACAGTCAAACAGATACGCAGTATTTT; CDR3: CSVRDSQTDTQYF
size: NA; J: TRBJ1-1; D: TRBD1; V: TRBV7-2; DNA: TGTGCCAGCAGCTTATTGGGGGGGGGACAGGGTGAAGCTTTCTTT; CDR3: CASSLLGGGQGEAFF
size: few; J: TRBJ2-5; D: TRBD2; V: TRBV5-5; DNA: TGTGCCAGCAGCCCCCGGACTAGCGGGGGTGGGGAGACCCAGTACTTC; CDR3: CASSPRTSGGGETQYF
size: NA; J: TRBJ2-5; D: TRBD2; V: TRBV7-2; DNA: TGTGCCAGCAGACTAGCGGGAGGGACCCAGTACTTC; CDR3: CASRLAGGTQYF
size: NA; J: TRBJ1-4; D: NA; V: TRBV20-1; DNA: TGCAGCTGGGGCCCGCAGGCAACGGGTGAAAAACTGTTTTTT; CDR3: CSWGPQATGEKLFF
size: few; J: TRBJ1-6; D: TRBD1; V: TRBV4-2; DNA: TGTGCCAGCAGCTTAGTTCCGACAGGGTTAAATTCACCCCTCCACTTT; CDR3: CASSLVPTGLNSPLHF
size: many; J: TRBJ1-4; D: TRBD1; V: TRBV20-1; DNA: TGCAGTGCTAGGGACAGGAGTAATGAAAAACTGTTTTTT; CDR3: CSARDRSNEKLFF
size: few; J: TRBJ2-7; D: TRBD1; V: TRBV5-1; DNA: TGCGCCAGCAGCTTTGAAGGGACAGGGGTTGACGAGCAGTACTTC; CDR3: CASSFEGTGVDEQYF
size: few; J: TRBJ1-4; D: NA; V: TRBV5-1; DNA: TGCGCCAGCCGCGGACAGCCTAATGAAAAACTGTTTTTT; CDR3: CASRGQPNEKLFF
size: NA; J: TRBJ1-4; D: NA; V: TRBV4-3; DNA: TGCGCCAGCAGCCAAGAGACAGAAACTAATGAAAAACTGTTTTTT; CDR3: CASSQETETNEKLFF
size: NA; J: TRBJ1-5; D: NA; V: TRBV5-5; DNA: TGTGCCAGCAGATTTGGGTCTCAAGATCAGCCCCAGCATTTT; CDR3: CASRFGSQDQPQHF
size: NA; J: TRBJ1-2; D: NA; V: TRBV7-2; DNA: TGTGCCAGCACCCCTCCCAGGGGAACCCTTGGCTACACCTTC; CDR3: CASTPPRGTLGYTF
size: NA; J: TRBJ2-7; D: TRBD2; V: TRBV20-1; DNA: TGCAGTGCTAACGGACTAGCGGGAGGAGTCGGGTACGAGCAGTACTTC; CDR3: CSANGLAGGVGYEQYF
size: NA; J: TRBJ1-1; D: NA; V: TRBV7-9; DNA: TGTGCCAGCAGCTCCACGCGGGGGGGTGAAGCTTTCTTT; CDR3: CASSSTRGGEAFF
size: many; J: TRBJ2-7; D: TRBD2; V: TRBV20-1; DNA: TGCAGTGCTAGACGTGGGACTAGCGGTACCTACGAGCAGTACTTC; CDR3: CSARRGTSGTYEQYF
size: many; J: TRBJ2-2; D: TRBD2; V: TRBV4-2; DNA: TGTGCCAGCAGCCTGGGGACTAGCGGTGCCGGGGAGCTGTTTTTT; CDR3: CASSLGTSGAGELFF
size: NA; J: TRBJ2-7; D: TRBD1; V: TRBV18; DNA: TGTGCCAGCTCCTATCTCGGCCAGGGGGCGACCTACGAGCAGTACTTC; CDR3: CASSYLGQGATYEQYF
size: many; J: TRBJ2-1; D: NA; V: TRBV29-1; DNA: TGCAGCGTTGAAGGGGGGAGCTCCTACAATGAGCAGTTCTTC; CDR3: CSVEGGSSYNEQFF
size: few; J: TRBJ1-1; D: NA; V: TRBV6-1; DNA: TGTGCCAGCAGTCTGGGGGGCAGAGGAGGCCGAGCTGAAGCTTTCTTT; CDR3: CASSLGGRGGRAEAFF
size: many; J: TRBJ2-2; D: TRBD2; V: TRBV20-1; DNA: TGCAGTGCCAGAGAAGCCGGGACTAGCGGGACCTACACCGGGGAGCTGTTTTTT; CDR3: CSAREAGTSGTYTGELFF
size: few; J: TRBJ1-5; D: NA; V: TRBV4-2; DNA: TGTGCCAGCAGCCAAGACCCGACAGGCAATCAGCCCCAGCATTTT; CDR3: CASSQDPTGNQPQHF
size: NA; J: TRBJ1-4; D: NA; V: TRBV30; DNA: TGTGCCTGGAGTGTACTCTCGACCACGGAAAAACTGTTTTTT; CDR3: CAWSVLSTTEKLFF
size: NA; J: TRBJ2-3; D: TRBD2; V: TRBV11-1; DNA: TGTGCCAGCAGCTTATTCTCAGGACTAGCGGGGGGGCAGGATACGCAGTATTTT; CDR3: CASSLFSGLAGGQDTQYF
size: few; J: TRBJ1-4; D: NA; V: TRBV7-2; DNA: TGTGCCAGCAGCTTTGGAAGGGAGGGTGAAAAACTGTTTTTT; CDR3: CASSFGREGEKLFF
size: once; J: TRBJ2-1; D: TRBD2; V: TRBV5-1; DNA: TGCGCCAGCAGCTCCGGACGACTAGCGGGCGACAATGAGCAGTTCTTC; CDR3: CASSSGRLAGDNEQFF
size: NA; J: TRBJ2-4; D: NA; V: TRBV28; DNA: TGTGCCAGCAGTTCCTATGGGACGCAGTACTTC; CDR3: CASSSYGTQYF
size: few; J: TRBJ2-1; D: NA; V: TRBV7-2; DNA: TGTGCCAGCAGCTTAGTCGCTATGGGGGGAAGTGAGCAGTTCTTC; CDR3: CASSLVAMGGSEQFF
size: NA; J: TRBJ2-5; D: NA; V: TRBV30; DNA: TGTGCCATGTCGCCGCGGGAGACCCAGTACTTC; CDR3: CAMSPRETQYF
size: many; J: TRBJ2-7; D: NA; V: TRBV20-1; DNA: TGCAGTGCTAGGCCTCAGGCCTACGAGCAGTACTTC; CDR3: CSARPQAYEQYF
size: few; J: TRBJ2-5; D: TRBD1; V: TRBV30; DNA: TGTGCCCACATAACCAAAAGGACAGGCGAGACCCAGTACTTC; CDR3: CAHITKRTGETQYF